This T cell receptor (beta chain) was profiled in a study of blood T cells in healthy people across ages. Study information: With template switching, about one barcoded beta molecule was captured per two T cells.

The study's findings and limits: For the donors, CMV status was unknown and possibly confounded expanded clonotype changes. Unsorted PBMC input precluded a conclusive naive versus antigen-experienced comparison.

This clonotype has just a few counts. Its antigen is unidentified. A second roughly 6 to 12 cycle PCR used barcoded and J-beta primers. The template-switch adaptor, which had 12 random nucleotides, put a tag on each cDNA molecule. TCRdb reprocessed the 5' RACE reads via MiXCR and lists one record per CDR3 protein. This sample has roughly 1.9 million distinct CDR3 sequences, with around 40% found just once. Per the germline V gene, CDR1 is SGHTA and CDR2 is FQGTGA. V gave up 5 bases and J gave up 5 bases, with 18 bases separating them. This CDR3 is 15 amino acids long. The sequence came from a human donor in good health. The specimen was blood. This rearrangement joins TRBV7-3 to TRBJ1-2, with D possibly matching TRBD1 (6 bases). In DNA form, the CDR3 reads TGTGCCAGCAGCCGGAGGGGGAGGTCGGAATATGGCTACACCTTC. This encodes CASSRRGRSEYGYTF. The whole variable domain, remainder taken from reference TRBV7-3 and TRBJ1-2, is GAGVSQTPSNKVTEKGKYVELRCDPISGHTALYWYRQSLGQGPEFLIYFQGTGAADDSGLPNDRFFAVRPEGSVSTLKIQRTERGDSAVYLCASSRRGRSEYGYTFGSGTRLTVV.